Listed here are 22 T cell receptor beta chains from one sample, sequenced in a study of T cells in Graves' hyperthyroidism and ophthalmopathy. Amplified TCR beta CDR3 regions came from RNA transcripts. First-round RT-PCR targeting the TCR CDR3 was performed with the HTBI primer set. TCRdb reprocessed the multiplex PCR reads with MiXCR, giving one entry per CDR3 protein. In the table there are some 270,000 distinct CDR3 sequences, roughly an eighth of which are singletons. Sequences were obtained from blood. All receptors derive from a woman aged 35 to 49 with Graves' hyperthyroidism.

Many counts were recorded for this clonotype. This chain connects TRBV5-1 to TRBJ2-3; 9 nucleotides align to TRBD2. The length of the CDR3 is 16 residues. CDR1 and CDR2 (germline): SGHRS, YFSETQ. J gave up 1 base and V 3 bases, and 6 bases lay outside the gene matches. The CDR3 DNA sequence: TGCGCCAGCAGCTCCGCAGCTAGCGGGGGCACAGATACGCAGTATTTT. It is translated as CASSSAASGGTDTQYF.

This clonotype has a count of ten or more. The chain employs TRBV18 and TRBJ2-1, with no clear D. The CDR3 runs 13 residues. Trimming took off 2 bases at V and 6 bases at J, with 8 bases between the two ends. Germline V lookup: CDR1 KGHSH, CDR2 LQKENI. The CDR3 coding sequence is TGTGCCAGCTCACCAGGCAGGATCAATGAGCAGTTCTTC. Translation: CASSPGRINEQFF.

This clonotype has only a few counts. The chain couples TRBV3-1 to TRBJ2-7; D unresolved. The V and J ends lost 0 bases and 6 bases respectively, with 12 bases between them. Germline lookup yields CDR1 LGHDT and CDR2 YNNKEL (reference sequence). CDR3 length: 14 amino acids. In DNA form, the CDR3 reads TGTGCCAGCAGCCAAGATCTTCGGGTGCCCGAGCAGTACTTC. Protein product: CASSQDLRVPEQYF.

The sample holds many counts of this clonotype. The chain carries TRBV18 and TRBJ2-5; TRBD1 is a possible D gene (5 bases). V lost 5 bases to trimming and J lost 12 bases, with 13 bases between them. Germline assignment: CDR1 KGHSH and CDR2 LQKENI. This CDR3 has 11 amino acids. The CDR3 DNA sequence: TGTGCCAGCTCATCCTCAGGGTCGAAGTACTTC. This codes for CASSSSGSKYF.

This clonotype appeared many times. This rearrangement joins TRBV12-3 or TRBV12-4 to TRBJ2-2; 14 bases fit TRBD2. Unmatched junction bases numbered 6, after V lost 2 bases and J lost 1 base. CDR3 length: 19 residues. The CDR3 region has the DNA TGTGCCAGCAGTTTACCGGGACTAGCGGGAGCTAAGAACACCGGGGAGCTGTTTTTT. Translating gives CASSLPGLAGAKNTGELFF.

This clonotype has at least ten counts. The chain carries TRBV20-1 and TRBJ2-5, with D possibly being TRBD1 or TRBD2 (5 bases each). The V and J ends lost 3 bases and 4 bases respectively, with 12 bases between them. CDR1 and CDR2 from the germline V gene are DFQATT and SNEGSKA (reference sequence). The length of the CDR3 is 13 residues. This CDR3 is CSASRQSGETQYF. In nucleotides, the CDR3 is TGCAGTGCTAGTAGACAGAGCGGAGAGACCCAGTACTTC.

This clonotype was picked up many times. V gene TRBV12-3 or TRBV12-4 combines with J gene TRBJ2-1, with 14 bases aligning to TRBD2. The CDR3 runs 16 residues. The V segment lost 5 bases and the J segment 7 bases; nucleotides outside the gene matches: 7. CDR3 coding DNA: TGTGCCAGCAGTCGACTAGCGGGAGGGGGTCGGAATGAGCAGTTCTTC. This codes for CASSRLAGGGRNEQFF.

This clonotype was seen at least ten times. This chain joins TRBV5-1 and TRBJ2-7; TRBD2 matches at 9 bases. J was trimmed by 2 bases and V by 2 bases; bases with no gene match: 2. This CDR3 spans 14 amino acids. The V gene's germline CDR1 is SGHRS and CDR2 YFSETQ. CDR3: CASSFGGRAYEQYF. CDR3 nucleotide sequence: TGCGCCAGCAGCTTCGGCGGGAGGGCCTACGAGCAGTACTTC.

This clonotype occurred many times. This chain joins TRBV20-1 and TRBJ1-5; TRBD1 might be the D (6 bases). Per the germline V gene, CDR1 is DFQATT and CDR2 is SNEGSKA (reference sequence). V was cut by 3 bases and J by 2 bases, with 14 bases left in between. The CDR3 totals 15 residues. CDR3 amino acids: CSAREGGGGNQPQHF. The CDR3 DNA is TGCAGTGCTAGGGAGGGGGGGGGTGGCAATCAGCCCCAGCATTTT.

This sequence joins TRBV3-1 and TRBJ1-2; 8 bases match TRBD1. The CDR3 has 16 amino acids. Germline V gene sequence: CDR1 LGHDT, CDR2 YNNKEL (reference sequence). The J segment lost 6 bases and the V segment lost 1 base, leaving 10 bases of the junction unmatched. CDR3 sequence (DNA): TGTGCCAGCAGCCAAGGGGCCACGGGACAGGCGAATGGCTACACCTTC. Protein: CASSQGATGQANGYTF.

This clonotype was seen many times. The rearrangement uses TRBV6-1 and TRBJ1-6; D call uncertain. Deletions cut 10 bases from V and 7 bases from J, with 17 bases between. Germline V gene lookup returns CDR1 MNHNS and CDR2 SASEGT. The CDR3 extends over 14 amino acids. The CDR3 loop is CATQKDLENSPLHF. The CDR3 DNA sequence: TGTGCCACCCAGAAAGACCTAGAGAATTCACCCCTCCACTTT.

This clonotype was detected many times. The rearrangement uses TRBV2 and TRBJ1-4; D not certain. Trimming took 6 bases from V and 3 from J, leaving 8 bases between them. The germline gives CDR1 SNHLY, CDR2 FYNNEI. This CDR3 region has 13 residues. Written as DNA, the CDR3 is TGTGCCAGCAGATCGGGTCCTAATGAAAAACTGTTTTTT. Protein product: CASRSGPNEKLFF.

The chain employs TRBV18 and TRBJ2-3, with D unclear. The length of the CDR3 is 15 residues. In germline, CDR1 is KGHSH, CDR2 LQKENI. The V gene lost 3 bases and the J gene lost 5 bases, with 15 bases spanning the gap. CDR3 sequence reads: CASSPSINTRDTQYF. In nucleotides, the CDR3 is TGTGCCAGCTCACCTTCCATTAATACTCGAGATACGCAGTATTTT.

This clonotype was detected many times. The J gene is TRBJ1-5, the V gene TRBV5-5, with D hard to call. This CDR3 comprises 15 residues. The germline gives CDR1 SGHKS, CDR2 YYEKEE (reference sequence). V lost 4 bases to trimming and J lost 4 bases, with 15 bases between them. CDR3 region: CASSQIAGGNQPQHF. The CDR3 region has the DNA TGTGCCAGCAGCCAGATAGCGGGAGGGAATCAGCCCCAGCATTTT.

The genes are TRBV2 and TRBJ2-7; the match to TRBD1 covers 7 bases. The CDR3 runs to 14 residues. Losses at the gene ends were 3 bases for V and 2 bases for J; bases not matched to a gene: 4. Germline CDR1 and CDR2: SNHLY and FYNNEI. CDR3 sequence: CASSDDRVTYEQYF. CDR3 sequence (DNA): TGTGCCAGCAGTGACGACAGGGTCACCTACGAGCAGTACTTC.

This clonotype showed up many times. The rearrangement joins TRBV2 to TRBJ1-1, with TRBD1 matching 7 bases. The CDR3 spans 14 residues. The junction had 8 bases not matched to a gene; V was cut back by 7 bases and J by 3 bases. Germline CDR1 is SNHLY and CDR2 is FYNNEI. In DNA form, the CDR3 reads TGTGCCAGCAAGGGGAGGGGGCTGGACACTGAAGCTTTCTTT. Translating it yields CASKGRGLDTEAFF. Variable domain in full (rest from reference TRBV2 and TRBJ1-1): EPEVTQTPSHQVTQMGQEVILRCVPISNHLYFYWYRQILGQKVEFLVSFYNNEISEKSEIFDDQFSVERPDGSNFTLKIRSTKLEDSAMYFCASKGRGLDTEAFFGQGTRLTVV.

The chain links TRBV6-2 or TRBV6-3 to TRBJ2-1; D remains unclear. The ends were cut back, 2 bases at V and 6 bases at J, with 14 bases in the middle. From germline, CDR1 is MNHEY and CDR2 SVGEGT. The CDR3 totals 15 residues. The CDR3 nucleotides read TGTGCCAGCAGTTACGGTACTACCCCCCTCAATGAGCAGTTCTTC. It is translated as CASSYGTTPLNEQFF.

V usage is TRBV19 and J usage is TRBJ2-3, with 7 bases that match TRBD2. Per germline, CDR1 LNHDA and CDR2 SQIVND (reference sequence). The CDR3 contains 15 residues. V trimming: 7 bases; J trimming: 1 base; junction bases outside the gene matches: 8. The CDR3 bases are TGTGCCAGTAATTGGGGAGGGAGCGGCACAGATACGCAGTATTTT. The encoded protein is CASNWGGSGTDTQYF.

The CDR3 is CASSQDRGQGNTEAFF. CDR3 in DNA: TGTGCCAGCAGCCAAGACCGGGGACAGGGGAACACTGAAGCTTTCTTT. The chain is built from TRBV4-2 and TRBJ1-1; TRBD1 matches 9 bases. The junction had 3 bases not matched to a gene; V was cut back by 0 bases and J by 1 base. Germline lookup yields CDR1 LGHNA and CDR2 YNFKEQ. This CDR3 spans 16 amino acids.

The chain joins TRBV20-1 to TRBJ2-1, with a weak D call TRBD1 (5 bases). Trimming removed 2 bases at V and 2 bases at J, with 13 bases between. The CDR3 length is 15 residues. Germline loops: CDR1 DFQATT, CDR2 SNEGSKA (reference sequence). The CDR3 sequence is CSARSGIGAYNEQFF. CDR3 DNA sequence: TGCAGTGCTAGATCAGGGATAGGGGCCTACAATGAGCAGTTCTTC.

This clonotype was observed many times. The V and J genes are TRBV4-1 and TRBJ1-1; no clear D gene. Trimming took 0 bases from V and 1 from J, leaving 12 bases between them. The CDR3 runs 16 residues. Germline V gene sequence: CDR1 MGHRA, CDR2 YSYEKL. The CDR3 is CASSQDQPGRNTEAFF. The CDR3 DNA reads as TGCGCCAGCAGCCAAGATCAACCGGGGAGGAACACTGAAGCTTTCTTT.

The chain uses TRBV2 and TRBJ2-5; D unclear. The V end was cut by 5 bases, the J end by 4 bases, with 17 bases between. The CDR3 loop spans 15 amino acids. Germline loops: CDR1 SNHLY, CDR2 FYNNEI. CDR3 amino acids: CASSPAPYSAETQYF. CDR3 nucleotide sequence: TGTGCCAGCAGTCCCGCACCCTATTCGGCAGAGACCCAGTACTTC.